This T cell receptor beta chain was obtained from a study of cytomegalovirus exposure and HLA in healthy donors (dated by TCRdb to the late 2010s). Study-wide context: An earlier analysis of roughly 570 of the donors reported roughly 300 Gb of sequence data and about 120 million unique TCR beta sequences obtained from around 170 million T cells. An early release that covered around 590 HLA-typed donors contained approximately 300 gigabases of sequencing data and 70 million to 100 million unique TCR sequences. Of the 350 to 450 genotyped donors, about 80% fell in the genetic ancestry cluster associated with self-reported Caucasian donors. The aim of the study was to test whether cataloging public T cell receptors could identify signatures of past pathogen exposure. The study used immunosequencing to profile the T cell repertoires of hundreds of subjects and linked those repertoires to cytomegalovirus serostatus. Along with the roughly 710-subject first cohort, a separate validation cohort of about 110 different subjects was used. To predict cytomegalovirus infection status, the study brought together high-throughput TCR immunosequencing, statistical association of individual TCRs with disease status, and machine learning. A later analysis re-analyzed previously published TCR beta repertoires from about 730 donors and added high-resolution HLA genotyping to study TCR occurrence patterns. Rather than using new phenotypic data, the later analysis identified candidate immune exposures from TCR beta sequences and from how often those sequences occurred across donors. An earlier analysis of 587 of the donors applied high-throughput TCR beta sequencing to assess whether each TCR beta V gene segment acted as functional or pseudogenic. Alongside the repertoire data, information on donor age, sex, ethnicity and CMV serostatus was compiled. Genome-wide SNP genotypes for about 65% of the roughly 700 donors were used in a later genetic analysis, which treated that subset as a discovery cohort. Every repertoire in the discovery cohort had been generated on one and the same sequencing platform. HLA typing included class I and class II loci at four-digit resolution. Typing coverage varied by locus: roughly 629-630 donors for A, B, C, DRB1 and DQB1; roughly 510 for DQA1; more than 600 for DPA1; roughly 470 for DPB1. Roughly 5 DR-DQ haplotypes were handled as single units for association and clustering, since linkage in the cohort was strong. Among 398 genotyped donors of the cohort, an average of around 240,000 unique TCR beta nucleotide sequences were sequenced per donor, roughly 18% of them non-productive.

Paper-wide results and their limitations: In a later analysis, several top co-occurrence clusters were reported to appear linked to parvovirus B19, influenza, CMV and Epstein-Barr virus. Roughly uniform sequencing depth across donors was assumed in presence/absence analyses, although this assumption may not hold. Approximately 16 rarely observed V segments, including chromosome 9 orphons, were excluded from the earlier analysis of about 600 of the donors because counts were too low. Compared with the roughly 720-donor mean, donors in an Asian-associated ancestry cluster had fewer N-insertions in productive TCRs, according to a later genetic analysis. A later analysis found that most CMV-associated TCR beta chains appeared HLA-restricted, with HLA associations seemingly driven largely by CMV exposure. Assigning TCR associations to individual alleles was difficult when HLA alleles, especially DR and DQ, strongly co-occurred. While some public TCRs were present in many individuals, most TCR sequences turned up only very rarely across donors. Some IMGT-functional V segments, including TRBV6-2 and TRBV6-3, could not be told apart with the 87-base-pair reads, so those segments were excluded. According to a later analysis, TCR association rates differed among HLA loci, with DRB1 alleles showing the most associated TCRs and HLA-C alleles showing the fewest. A cluster of highly shared sequence variants was judged likely to be a technical artifact of the sequencing pipeline. The only immune exposure information available for the cohort was CMV serostatus. Linkage disequilibrium might explain the correlated functional status among segregating V segments, but an unknown experimental factor could not be excluded. In a later analysis, some 18,000 TCR beta sequences were associated with specific HLA alleles at a false discovery rate of 0.05. In an earlier analysis of about 600 of the donors, most TCR beta V segments appeared in productive rearrangements about 87% or about 30% of the time, broadly matching IMGT annotations. In this cohort, only TCR beta chains were sequenced, and detectable features were limited by the absence of alpha or paired-chain data. An association between a missense DCLRE1C variant and V-gene and J-gene trimming of TCR beta chains was found in a later genetic analysis and replicated in an independent cohort. Because some donors lacked HLA typing at each locus, the association tests relied only on the typed subset. A later analysis found that HLA-associated TCR beta chains were more clonally expanded and had lower generation probabilities than equally common non-associated chains. In vitro tests confirmed that a few of the cytomegalovirus-associated TCR beta chains recognize cytomegalovirus antigens. The study listed 164 TCR beta chains as associated with cytomegalovirus. In both the original and validation cohorts, the classifier was reported to diagnose cytomegalovirus status with high specificity and sensitivity. A further reported finding was that TCR beta sequences accurately predicted the HLA-A and HLA-B alleles for most subjects in the first cohort. The authors suggested that the approach could potentially be extended to other disease states and immunological phenotypes.

On this clone: Its antigen is not yet known. The sample holds no much larger clone one base away, and base qualities are not on file.

Its CDR3 holds 14 amino acids, cysteine through phenylalanine. Only the CDR3 part of the read is kept: 42 bases, read in frame from the first base. Relative to germline, V is missing 4 bases and J is missing 7 bases, with 7 bases of the junction outside any gene match. CDR1 and CDR2 are read off the germline V gene (reference sequence) as SEHNR and FQNEAQ. The library was made by the immunoSEQ multiplex PCR assay. For the multiplex PCR, a mixture combining 60 forward primers for TCR Vbeta segments and 13 reverse primers for TCR Jbeta segments was used. The CDR3 region of rearranged TCR beta genes was amplified from genomic DNA by a multiplex PCR assay. On the Illumina HiSeq System, the amplified TCR beta libraries were sequenced as 87-base-pair reads. The study's own analysis went as follows. A later analysis tallied tens of millions of unique TCR beta chains across the 600 to 700 repertoires, and some 10 million of those chains were shared by two or more donors. A nearest-neighbor algorithm error-corrected the raw reads and collapsed the reads into unique sequences, merging closely related sequences to remove PCR and sequencing errors. CDR3 sequences were aligned to IMGT reference sequences to assign V, D and J gene segments. For a sequence to be retained, at least a six-nucleotide match to both a V gene segment and a J gene segment was required. A rearrangement was called productive if the CDR3 had no stop codons and remained in frame with V and J, and every other rearrangement was called non-productive. Following IMGT convention, CDR3 was defined as the stretch from the second conserved V-encoded cysteine to the conserved J-encoded phenylalanine. The earlier analysis of approximately 500 of the donors excluded sequences that lacked an unambiguous match to a single V gene segment. An earlier analysis of some 610 of the donors called V segments functional above 56.7% productive rearrangements and segregating when the between-donor standard deviation exceeded 5%. A statistical classification framework was built to diagnose cytomegalovirus status from the catalog of TCR beta chain sequences. A later analysis assigned V and J genes by comparing TCR nucleotide sequences with IMGT/GENE-DB human TR gene sequences. The TCRdist pipeline was used in a later analysis to assign CDR3 sequences and most-parsimonious VDJ recombination scenarios. In a later analysis, each TCR beta chain was defined by its CDR3 amino acid sequence together with its V-gene family, and reads without a unique V-gene family were excluded. To address suspected cross-contamination and a sequencing artifact, a later analysis removed over 500 highly shared, low-generation-probability nucleotide sequences. For each public chain, a later analysis derived a clonal expansion index from normalized ranks of inferred template counts within each repertoire. Generation probabilities in a later analysis came from a VDJ recombination model fitted to out-of-frame rearrangements, and those results were checked against IGoR. In a later analysis, hypergeometric tests were used to score TCR-TCR, TCR-HLA and TCR-CMV co-occurrence, with a repertoire-size bias correction applied to TCR pairs. False discovery rates were estimated in a later analysis by permuting HLA or CMV assignments 20 times. A later analysis grouped co-occurring TCRs with DBSCAN, adding TCRdist sequence similarity when clustering within HLA-allele-positive subsets. Co-occurrence clustering excluded repertoires with fewer than 30,000 or more than 120,000 public chains, plus five with anomalous nucleotide sharing. This immuneACCESS table, as held by TCRdb, lists in-frame sequences with V and J called but not all clones. Of the missing ones, under half trace to an unresolved V gene in checked studies; the others have no known cause. That table is the source of V, J and clone size, and D and trimming were worked out from the DNA. Present in this sample are around 200,000 clones, around 79% of which were seen just once. The ten largest account for 1.6% of the sample.

In total, 600 or so healthy bone marrow donors made up the cohort. At the time of sampling, all cohort members were nominally healthy, though unrecorded immune exposures were likely present. The donor tested CMV seronegative and was one of the 352 seronegative cohort members. Each donor provided a peripheral blood sample, and peripheral blood mononuclear cells were used for TCR beta sequencing. Genomic DNA was extracted from the blood cell samples with the Qiagen DNeasy Blood Extraction Kit. The receptor was isolated from a young woman in good health and CMV-seronegative. The sequence links TRBV7-9 to TRBJ1-2, with TRBD1 identical over 9 junction bases. Sample: PBMCs. Here the CDR3 is given as CASSSNRGQGGYTF. The sequenced DNA: TGTGCCAGCAGCTCAAACAGGGGGCAAGGTGGCTACACCTTC.